These T cell receptor beta chains were read from a single sample in a study of Tregs in tolerant kidney transplant recipients. Profiling relied on immunoSEQ multiplex PCR, and the TCRdb table lists in-frame clones only, not all of them. The profile shows about 94,000 clones, 80% to 95% of them singletons. The sample was CD4+ T cells from blood, taken before the transplant. The receptors originated from a human donor who received a combined kidney and bone marrow transplant. The CDR3 runs from the conserved cysteine through the conserved F or W. Fields, in order: V gene, J gene, clone size, D gene, CDR3 length, CDR3 DNA, CDR3 protein. A D gene is named only where the DNA matches it firmly. Size is stated for part of the rows, as once, few or many counts, or as a class when the clone is expanded.

>TRBV7-3|TRBJ2-1|NA|TRBD2|17
TGTGCCAGCAGCTCGAGGACCGGGACTAGCCTATACAATGAGCAGTTCTTC
CASSSRTGTSLYNEQFF
>TRBV5-1|TRBJ1-1|NA|NA|14
TGCGCCAGCAGCTTAAAGGGGCAGAAAACTGAAGCTTTCTTT
CASSLKGQKTEAFF
>TRBV11-1|TRBJ2-7|once|TRBD2|15
TGTGCCAGCAGCTTAAGGCGAGCGGGAGTAGGTGAGCAGTACTTC
CASSLRRAGVGEQYF
>TRBV5-5|TRBJ2-2|once|TRBD1|16
TGTGCCAGCAGCTTCCGGGACAGATTCAACACCGGGGAGCTGTTTTTT
CASSFRDRFNTGELFF
>TRBV30|TRBJ1-1|NA|NA|11
TGTGCCTGGACCAGGAACACTGAAGCTTTCTTT
CAWTRNTEAFF
>TRBV4-3|TRBJ2-1|NA|NA|14
TGCGCCAGCAGCCACACTAGCAGTTACAATGAGCAGTTCTTC
CASSHTSSYNEQFF
>TRBV25-1|TRBJ2-7|NA|TRBD2|14
TGTGCCAGCAGTGGGGGGACTACGGCGTACGAGCAGTACTTC
CASSGGTTAYEQYF
>TRBV11-2|TRBJ1-1|NA|TRBD1|15
TGTGCCAGCAGCGCGACAGGGGGTATTGACACTGAAGCTTTCTTT
CASSATGGIDTEAFF
>TRBV7-3|TRBJ2-2|once|TRBD1|15
TGTGCCAGCAGCCCACACAGGGGGGAGAGCGGGGAGCTGTTTTTT
CASSPHRGESGELFF
>TRBV2|TRBJ2-1|NA|NA|14
TGTGCCAGCAGTGCCAGACAGGAGAACAATGAGCAGTTCTTC
CASSARQENNEQFF
>TRBV28|TRBJ1-4|NA|TRBD1|13
TGTGCCACCTTCGGACAGGGAGGCGAAAAACTGTTTTTT
CATFGQGGEKLFF
>TRBV13|TRBJ2-7|NA|NA|16
TGTGCCAGCAGCGTTTCTAGCGCCTACCCTTCCTACGAGCAGTACTTC
CASSVSSAYPSYEQYF
>TRBV27|TRBJ1-4|NA|TRBD1|19
TGTGCCAGCAGTCGGGGACAGGGGGCTCGTTCAGCAACTAATGAAAAACTGTTTTTT
CASSRGQGARSATNEKLFF
>TRBV11-3|TRBJ2-3|NA|TRBD1|15
TGTGCCAGCAGCTTCCGGGACAGGGAGTCCTCTACGCAGTATTTT
CASSFRDRESSTQYF
>TRBV5-1|TRBJ2-1|NA|TRBD2|16
TGCGCCAGCAGCTTGGAAGGGACTAGCGGGAGAAATGAGCAGTTCTTC
CASSLEGTSGRNEQFF
>TRBV7-9|TRBJ2-7|NA|TRBD2|14
TGTGCCAGCAGCCGGACTAGCTCAGACTACGAGCAGTACTTC
CASSRTSSDYEQYF
>TRBV6-5|TRBJ1-6|NA|NA|14
TGTGCCAGCTCCAGGGTCTCCTATAATTCCCCCCTCCACTTT
CASSRVSYNSPLHF
>TRBV20-1|TRBJ2-1|NA|NA|11
TGCAGTGCTAAGGGGTACAATGAGCAGTTCTTC
CSAKGYNEQFF
>TRBV19|TRBJ1-1|NA|NA|14
TGTGCCAGTAGTATCGTCGGACAGAACACTGAAGCTTTCTTT
CASSIVGQNTEAFF
>TRBV7-2|TRBJ2-3|NA|NA|16
TGTGCCAGCAGCCAACAAGGGACACCATTCACAGATACGCAGTATTTT
CASSQQGTPFTDTQYF
>TRBV9|TRBJ2-2|NA|TRBD2|17
TGTGCCAGCAGCGTAGCGGGGGCGGGAGGGGGCACCGGGGAGCTGTTTTTT
CASSVAGAGGGTGELFF
>TRBV7-2|TRBJ2-6|NA|NA|16
TGTGCCAGCAGCCAAGGTCCGGGGTCTGGGGCCAACGTCCTGACTTTC
CASSQGPGSGANVLTF
>TRBV5-1|TRBJ2-7|NA|TRBD1|14
TGCGCCAGCAGCATCCGGGACAGGGGCTACGAGCAGTACTTC
CASSIRDRGYEQYF
>TRBV19|TRBJ1-3|NA|NA|15
TGTGCCAGTTCAAACGGGGACTACTCTGGAAACACCATATATTTT
CASSNGDYSGNTIYF
>TRBV5-6|TRBJ2-7|NA|TRBD1|15
TGTGCCAGCAGCACAGGGACAGGGGTAGCCTACGAGCAGTACTTC
CASSTGTGVAYEQYF
>TRBV7-2|TRBJ1-4|NA|NA|13
TGTGCCAGCAGCTTAGAGCGACGAGCAAAACTGTTTTTT
CASSLERRAKLFF
>TRBV5-4|TRBJ1-4|once|TRBD1|16
TGTGCCAGCAGCTTGGCCGGGGGGGCACAGGGGGAAAAACTGTTTTTT
CASSLAGGAQGEKLFF
>TRBV28|TRBJ2-3|NA|TRBD2|16
TGTGCCAGCAGTTTGAGACTAGCGGGCTTCACAGATACGCAGTATTTT
CASSLRLAGFTDTQYF
>TRBV19|TRBJ2-3|NA|NA|14
TGTGCCAGTAGTATAATTCTCAGCACAGATACGCAGTATTTT
CASSIILSTDTQYF
>TRBV11-3|TRBJ1-1|NA|NA|16
TGTGCCAGCAGCTTACTAGGGGTGATCGGGAACACTGAAGCTTTCTTT
CASSLLGVIGNTEAFF
>TRBV2|TRBJ1-1|NA|NA|13
TGTGCCAGCAGTTTAGGCCCCCTCGGGGGAGCTTTCTTT
CASSLGPLGGAFF
>TRBV11-2|TRBJ2-1|NA|TRBD2|12
TGTGCCAGCAGCGGGGACTACTATGAGCAGTTCTTC
CASSGDYYEQFF
>TRBV5-6|TRBJ2-1|NA|TRBD2|15
TGTGCCAGCAGCTTGGAGGGACTAGCGGGAGTTTCGCAGTTCTTC
CASSLEGLAGVSQFF
>TRBV27|TRBJ1-3|NA|NA|13
TGTGCCAGCAGACAGGGAACTGGAAACACCATATATTTT
CASRQGTGNTIYF
>TRBV7-2|TRBJ2-1|NA|NA|15
TGTGCCAGCAGATTAACGGGTACCTCCTACAATGAGCAGTTCTTC
CASRLTGTSYNEQFF
>TRBV19|TRBJ1-5|once|NA|13
TGTGCCAGTAGTAGTCATAGCAATCAGCCCCAGCATTTT
CASSSHSNQPQHF
>TRBV6-5|TRBJ1-1|once|TRBD1|15
TGTGCCAGCAGTTACTGGACAGGGTACCGAACTGAAGCTTTCTTT
CASSYWTGYRTEAFF
>TRBV7-8|TRBJ2-6|NA|TRBD2|16
TGTGCCAGCAGCCTTCTAGCGGGCTCTGGGGCCAACGTCCTGACTTTC
CASSLLAGSGANVLTF
>TRBV6-5|TRBJ2-5|once|NA|12
TGTGCCAGCCTAAGCTCGTCGGAGACCCAGTACTTC
CASLSSSETQYF